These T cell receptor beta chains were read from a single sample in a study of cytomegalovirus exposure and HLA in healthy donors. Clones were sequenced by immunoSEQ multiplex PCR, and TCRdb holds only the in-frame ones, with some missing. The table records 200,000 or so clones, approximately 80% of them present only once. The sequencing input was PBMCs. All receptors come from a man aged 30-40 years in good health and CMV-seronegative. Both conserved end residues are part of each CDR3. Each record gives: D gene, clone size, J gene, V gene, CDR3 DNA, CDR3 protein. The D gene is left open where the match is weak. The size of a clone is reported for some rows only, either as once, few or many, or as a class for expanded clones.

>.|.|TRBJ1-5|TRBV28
TGTGCCAGCAGTTTAGACAGATCGTATTATTATCAGCCCCAGCATTTT
CASSLDRSYYYQPQHF
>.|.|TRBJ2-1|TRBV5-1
TGCGCCAGCAGCTCTGGACAGCAATACAATGAGCAGTTCTTC
CASSSGQQYNEQFF
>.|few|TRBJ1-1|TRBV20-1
TGCAGTGCTAGAGAAACTAAAGCTTTCTTT
CSARETKAFF
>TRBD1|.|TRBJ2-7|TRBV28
TGTGCCAGCAGTCCTACTCCGAGGACAGGGATGGCCTACGAGCAGTACTTC
CASSPTPRTGMAYEQYF
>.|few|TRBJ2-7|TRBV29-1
TGCAGCGTCCAAGACAGCTCCTACGAGCAGTACTTC
CSVQDSSYEQYF
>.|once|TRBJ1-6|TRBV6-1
TGTGCCACCTTCCTCTTCGCGCCCTATAATTCACCCCTCCACTTT
CATFLFAPYNSPLHF
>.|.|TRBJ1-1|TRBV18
TGTGCCAGCTCCCCTACTTCTGAAGCTTTCTTT
CASSPTSEAFF
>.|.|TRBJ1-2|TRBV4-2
TGTGCCAGCGGGGGGGTAGATTATGGCTACACCTTC
CASGGVDYGYTF
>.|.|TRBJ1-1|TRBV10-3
TGTGCCATCAGTGAAGAGGGAAATGGGAACACTGAAGCTTTCTTT
CAISEEGNGNTEAFF
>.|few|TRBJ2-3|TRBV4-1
TGCGCCAGCAGCCAAGCACGGGATACGCAGTATTTT
CASSQARDTQYF
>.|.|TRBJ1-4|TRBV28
TGTGCCAGCAGTCCCACATTTCCGGGAAGAAATGAAAAACTGTTTTTT
CASSPTFPGRNEKLFF
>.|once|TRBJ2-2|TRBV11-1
TGTGCCAGCAGCTTACCGACGGGATTCAACACCGGGGAGCTGTTTTTT
CASSLPTGFNTGELFF
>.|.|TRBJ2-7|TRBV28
TGTGCCAGCAGTCTCTCGGGGTACGAGCAGTACTTC
CASSLSGYEQYF
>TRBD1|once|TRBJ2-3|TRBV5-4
TGTGCCAGCAGCAGGGGACAGGCTCCTAGCACAGATACGCAGTATTTT
CASSRGQAPSTDTQYF
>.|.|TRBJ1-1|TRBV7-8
TGTGCCAGCAACTTAGGAACAAATGAAGCTTTCTTT
CASNLGTNEAFF
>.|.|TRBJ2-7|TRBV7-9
TGTGCCAGCAGCCTCGATCCCGCTGACAGCCCCACCTACGAGCAGTACTTC
CASSLDPADSPTYEQYF
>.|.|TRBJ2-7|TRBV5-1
TGCGCCAGCAGCCTTGGACAGTTCCCCTACGAGCAGTACTTC
CASSLGQFPYEQYF
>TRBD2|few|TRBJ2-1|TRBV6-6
TGTGCCAGCACCGGGACTAGCGGGGCCTCCTACAATGAGCAGTTCTTC
CASTGTSGASYNEQFF
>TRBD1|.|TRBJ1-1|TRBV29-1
TGCAGCGTTTTCGACAGGGCCTCGAACACTGAAGCTTTCTTT
CSVFDRASNTEAFF
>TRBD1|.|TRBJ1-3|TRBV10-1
TGCGCCATACTACTTAGACAGGGGACTGGAAACACCATATATTTT
CAILLRQGTGNTIYF
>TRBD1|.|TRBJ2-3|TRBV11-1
TGTGCCAGCAGCCCAAGGACAGGGATCACAGATACGCAGTATTTT
CASSPRTGITDTQYF